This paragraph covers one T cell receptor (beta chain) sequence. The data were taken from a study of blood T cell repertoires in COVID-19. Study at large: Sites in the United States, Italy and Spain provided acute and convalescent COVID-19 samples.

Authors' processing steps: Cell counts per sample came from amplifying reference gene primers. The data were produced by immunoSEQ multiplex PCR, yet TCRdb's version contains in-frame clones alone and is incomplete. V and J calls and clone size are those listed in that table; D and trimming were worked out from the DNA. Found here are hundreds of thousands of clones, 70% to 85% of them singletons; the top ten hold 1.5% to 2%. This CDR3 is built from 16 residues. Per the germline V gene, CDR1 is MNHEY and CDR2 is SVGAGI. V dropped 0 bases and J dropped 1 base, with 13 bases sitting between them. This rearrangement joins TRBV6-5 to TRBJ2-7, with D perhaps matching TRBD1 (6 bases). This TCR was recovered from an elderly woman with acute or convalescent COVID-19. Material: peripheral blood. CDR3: CASSYSNRVGSYEQYF. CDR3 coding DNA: TGTGCCAGCAGTTACTCCAACAGGGTTGGGTCCTACGAGCAGTACTTC.